This TCR beta chain is from a study of a mutant IDH1 vaccine in newly diagnosed glioma. Study summary: The vaccination schedule gave patients eight doses in weeks 1, 3, 5, 7, 11, 15, 19 and 23. Among treated patients, about 60% were male and roughly 38% female, and mean age was roughly 40 years. Initiation of the vaccine course occurred 4-6 weeks after radiotherapy alone, or alongside temozolomide cycles.

Time point given: week 23, last vaccination. Doses comprised 300 ug of mutant IDH1 20-mer peptide each, plus topical imiquimod. This CDR3 has 16 residues. V was clipped by 6 bases and J by 4 bases; unmatched bases: 9. The germline V gene encodes CDR1 SGHTA and CDR2 FQGNSA. This table comes from immunoSEQ multiplex PCR, and its TCRdb copy is limited to in-frame clones, with some not included. The data show tens of thousands of clones, 81% seen once. Points on this clone: The target antigen is unknown.

The source is a man aged 35 to 55 with glioma. V gene TRBV7-2 combines with J gene TRBJ2-7; TRBD2 aligns across 13 bases. The starting material was PBMCs, obtained from a glioma patient whose treatment included an IDH1 peptide vaccine. This CDR3 reads CASRLLAGGPMYEQYF. CDR3 bases: TGTGCCAGCAGGCTACTAGCGGGAGGGCCGATGTACGAGCAGTACTTC.